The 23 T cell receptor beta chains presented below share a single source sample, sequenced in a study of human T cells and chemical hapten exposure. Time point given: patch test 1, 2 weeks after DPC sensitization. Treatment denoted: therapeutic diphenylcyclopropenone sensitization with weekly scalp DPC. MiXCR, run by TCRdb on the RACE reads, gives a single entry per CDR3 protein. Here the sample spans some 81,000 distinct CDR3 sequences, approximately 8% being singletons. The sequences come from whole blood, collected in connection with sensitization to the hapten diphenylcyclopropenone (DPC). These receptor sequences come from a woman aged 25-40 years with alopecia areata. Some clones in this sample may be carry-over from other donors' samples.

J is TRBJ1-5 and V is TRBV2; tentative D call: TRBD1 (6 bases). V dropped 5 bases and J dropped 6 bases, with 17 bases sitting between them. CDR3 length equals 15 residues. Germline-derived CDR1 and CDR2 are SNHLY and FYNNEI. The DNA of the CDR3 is TGTGCCAGCAGTTATACAGGAGGAGGGGGTCAGCCCCAGCATTTT. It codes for CASSYTGGGGQPQHF.

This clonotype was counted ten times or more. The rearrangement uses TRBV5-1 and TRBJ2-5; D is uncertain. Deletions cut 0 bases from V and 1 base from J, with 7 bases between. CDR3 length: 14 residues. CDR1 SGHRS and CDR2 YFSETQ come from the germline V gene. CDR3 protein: CASSLDNPQETQYF. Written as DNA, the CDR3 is TGCGCCAGCAGCTTGGATAACCCCCAAGAGACCCAGTACTTC.

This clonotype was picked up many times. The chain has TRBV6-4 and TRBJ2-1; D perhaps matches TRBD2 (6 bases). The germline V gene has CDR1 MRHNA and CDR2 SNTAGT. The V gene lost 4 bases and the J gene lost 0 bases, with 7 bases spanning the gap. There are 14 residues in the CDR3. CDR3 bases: TGTGCCAGCAGTGCGACTAGCTCCTACAATGAGCAGTTCTTC. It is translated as CASSATSSYNEQFF.

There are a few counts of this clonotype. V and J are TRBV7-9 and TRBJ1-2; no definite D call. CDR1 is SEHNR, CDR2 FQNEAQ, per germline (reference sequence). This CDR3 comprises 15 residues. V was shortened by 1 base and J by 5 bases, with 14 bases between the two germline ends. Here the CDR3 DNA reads TGTGCCAGCAGCTTAGGGGCCGGGATGGCGTATGGCTACACCTTC. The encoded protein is CASSLGAGMAYGYTF.

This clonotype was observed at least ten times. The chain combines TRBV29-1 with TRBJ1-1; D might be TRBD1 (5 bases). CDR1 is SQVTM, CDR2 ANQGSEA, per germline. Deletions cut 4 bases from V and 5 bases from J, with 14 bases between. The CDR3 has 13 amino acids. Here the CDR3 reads CSVGKGTGTEAFF. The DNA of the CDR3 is TGCAGCGTTGGGAAGGGGACTGGGACTGAAGCTTTCTTT.

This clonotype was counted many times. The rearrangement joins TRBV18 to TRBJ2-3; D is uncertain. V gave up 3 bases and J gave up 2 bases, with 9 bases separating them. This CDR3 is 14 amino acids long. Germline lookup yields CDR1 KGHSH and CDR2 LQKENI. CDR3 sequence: CASSPGRDTDTQYF. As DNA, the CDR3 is TGTGCCAGCTCACCTGGAAGAGACACAGATACGCAGTATTTT.

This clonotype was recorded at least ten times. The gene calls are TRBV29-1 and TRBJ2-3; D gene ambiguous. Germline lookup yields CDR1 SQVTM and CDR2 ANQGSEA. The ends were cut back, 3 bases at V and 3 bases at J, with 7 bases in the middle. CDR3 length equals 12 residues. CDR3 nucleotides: TGCAGCGTTGATTTGGAGACAGATACGCAGTATTTT. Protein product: CSVDLETDTQYF.

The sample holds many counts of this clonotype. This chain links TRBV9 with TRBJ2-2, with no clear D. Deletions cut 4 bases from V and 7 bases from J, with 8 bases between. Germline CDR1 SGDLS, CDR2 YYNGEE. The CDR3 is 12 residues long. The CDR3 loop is CASSLPGGELFF. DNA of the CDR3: TGTGCCAGCAGCCTCCCCGGCGGGGAGCTGTTTTTT.

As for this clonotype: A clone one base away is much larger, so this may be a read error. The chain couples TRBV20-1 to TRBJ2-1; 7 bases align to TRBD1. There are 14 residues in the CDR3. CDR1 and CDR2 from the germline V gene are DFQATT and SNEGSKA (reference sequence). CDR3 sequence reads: CSAPGQKPYNEHFF. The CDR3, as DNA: TGCAGTGCCCCGGGACAGAAGCCCTACAATGAGCATTTCTTC.

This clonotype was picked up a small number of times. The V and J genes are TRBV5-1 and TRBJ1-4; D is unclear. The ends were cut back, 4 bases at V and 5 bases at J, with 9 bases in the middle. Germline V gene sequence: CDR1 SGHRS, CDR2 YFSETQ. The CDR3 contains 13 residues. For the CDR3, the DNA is TGCGCCAGCAGCCCCGGACGGAATGAAAAACTGTTTTTT. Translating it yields CASSPGRNEKLFF.

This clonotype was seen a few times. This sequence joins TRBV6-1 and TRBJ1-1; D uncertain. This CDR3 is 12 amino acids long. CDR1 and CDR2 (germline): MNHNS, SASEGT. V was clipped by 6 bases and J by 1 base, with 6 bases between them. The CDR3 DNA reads TGTGCCAGCAGAAGACAGAACACTGAAGCTTTCTTT. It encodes CASRRQNTEAFF.

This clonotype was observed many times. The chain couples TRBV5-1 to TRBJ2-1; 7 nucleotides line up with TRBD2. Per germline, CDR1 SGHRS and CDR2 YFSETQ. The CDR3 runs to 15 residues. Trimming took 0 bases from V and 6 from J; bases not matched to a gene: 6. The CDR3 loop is CASSLANGGINEQFF. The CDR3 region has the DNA TGCGCCAGCAGCTTGGCCAACGGGGGGATCAATGAGCAGTTCTTC.

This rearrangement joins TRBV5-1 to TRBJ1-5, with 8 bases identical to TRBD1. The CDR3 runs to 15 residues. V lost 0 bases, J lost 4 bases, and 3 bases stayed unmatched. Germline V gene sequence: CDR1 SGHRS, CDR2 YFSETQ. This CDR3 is CASSLEQGANQPQHF. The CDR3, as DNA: TGCGCCAGCAGCTTGGAGCAGGGGGCAAATCAGCCCCAGCATTTT.

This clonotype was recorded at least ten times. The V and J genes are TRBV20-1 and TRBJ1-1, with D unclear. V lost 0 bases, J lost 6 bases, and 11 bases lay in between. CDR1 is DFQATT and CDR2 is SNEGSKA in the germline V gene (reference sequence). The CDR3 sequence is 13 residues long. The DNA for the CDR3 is TGCAGTGCTAGAGATATAATGGGTTCTGAAGCTTTCTTT. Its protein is CSARDIMGSEAFF.

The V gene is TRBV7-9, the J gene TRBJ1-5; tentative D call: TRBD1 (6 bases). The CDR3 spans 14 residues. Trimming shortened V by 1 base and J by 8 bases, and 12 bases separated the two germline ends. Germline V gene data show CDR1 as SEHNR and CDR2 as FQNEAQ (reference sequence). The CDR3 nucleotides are TGTGCCAGCAGCTTAGGAGGGGGGTCTGAGCCCCAGCATTTT. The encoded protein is CASSLGGGSEPQHF. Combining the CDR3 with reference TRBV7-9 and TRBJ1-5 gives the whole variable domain DTGVSQNPRHKITKRGQNVTFRCDPISEHNRLYWYRQTLGQGPEFLTYFQNEAQLEKSRLLSDRFSAERPKGSFSTLEIQRTEQGDSAMYLCASSLGGGSEPQHFGDGTRLSIL.

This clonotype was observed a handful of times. CDR3 region: CASRQPYSNQPQHF. The CDR3 bases are TGTGCCAGCCGACAGCCATATAGCAATCAGCCCCAGCATTTT. This chain joins TRBV19 and TRBJ1-5; D is possibly TRBD1 (5 bases). Germline CDR1 is LNHDA and CDR2 is SQIVND (reference sequence). V gave up 9 bases and J gave up 0 bases, with 12 bases separating them. The CDR3 has 14 residues.

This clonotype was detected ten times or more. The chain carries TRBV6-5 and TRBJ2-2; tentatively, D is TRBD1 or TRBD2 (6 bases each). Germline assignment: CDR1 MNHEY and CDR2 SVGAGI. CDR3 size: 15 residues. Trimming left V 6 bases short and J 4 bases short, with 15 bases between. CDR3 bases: TGTGCCAGCAGGGGGGGCCTGACGGGCACCGGGGAGCTGTTTTTT. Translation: CASRGGLTGTGELFF.

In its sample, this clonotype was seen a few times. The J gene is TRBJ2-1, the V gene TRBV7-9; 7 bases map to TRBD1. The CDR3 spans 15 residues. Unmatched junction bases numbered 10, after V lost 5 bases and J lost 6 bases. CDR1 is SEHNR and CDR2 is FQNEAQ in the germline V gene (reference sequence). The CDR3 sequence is CASSVPGQKTNEQFF. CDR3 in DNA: TGTGCCAGCAGCGTACCGGGACAGAAAACCAATGAGCAGTTCTTC.

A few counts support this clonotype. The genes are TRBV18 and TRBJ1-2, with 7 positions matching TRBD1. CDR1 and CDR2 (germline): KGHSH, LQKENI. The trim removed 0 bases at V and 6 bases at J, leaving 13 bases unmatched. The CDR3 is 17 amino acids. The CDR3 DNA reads TGTGCCAGCTCACCACCCCTTCCGACAGGGTCCCGAAATGGCTACACCTTC. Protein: CASSPPLPTGSRNGYTF.

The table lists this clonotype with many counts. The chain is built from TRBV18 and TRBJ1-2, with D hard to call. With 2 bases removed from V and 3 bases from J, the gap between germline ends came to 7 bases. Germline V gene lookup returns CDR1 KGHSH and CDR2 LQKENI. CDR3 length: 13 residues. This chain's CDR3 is CASSPEEDYGYTF. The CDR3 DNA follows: TGTGCCAGCTCACCAGAAGAAGACTATGGCTACACCTTC.

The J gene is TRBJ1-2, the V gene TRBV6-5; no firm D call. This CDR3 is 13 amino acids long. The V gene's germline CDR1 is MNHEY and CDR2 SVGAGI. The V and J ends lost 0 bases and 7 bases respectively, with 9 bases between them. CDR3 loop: CASSYSELGGYTF. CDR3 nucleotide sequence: TGTGCCAGCAGTTACTCTGAGTTGGGTGGCTACACCTTC.

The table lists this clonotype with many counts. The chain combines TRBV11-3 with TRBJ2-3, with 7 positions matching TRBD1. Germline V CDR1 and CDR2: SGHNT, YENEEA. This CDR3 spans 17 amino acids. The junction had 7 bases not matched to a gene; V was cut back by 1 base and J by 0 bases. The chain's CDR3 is CASSLGVGDSSTDTQYF. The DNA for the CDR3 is TGTGCCAGCAGCTTAGGGGTAGGGGACAGCAGCACAGATACGCAGTATTTT.

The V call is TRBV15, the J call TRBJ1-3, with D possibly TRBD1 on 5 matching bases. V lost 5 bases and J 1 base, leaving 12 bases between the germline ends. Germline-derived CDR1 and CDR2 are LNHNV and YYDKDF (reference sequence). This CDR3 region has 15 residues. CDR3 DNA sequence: TGTGCCACCAGCGTTTTCAGGGCTTCTGGAAACACCATATATTTT. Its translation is CATSVFRASGNTIYF.